These 5 T cell receptor beta chains came from one sample sequenced in a study of CD8+CD57+ T cells in acquired aplastic anemia. Genomic DNA provided the template from which TCR beta VDJ and CDR3 profiles were obtained. Using its own MiXCR run on the reads, TCRdb lists one record per CDR3 protein. There are approximately 130,000 distinct CDR3 sequences in the sample; around 41% occur only once, and 8% to 9.5% lies in the top ten. Sequencing used sorted CD4+, CD8+, or CD8+CD57+ T cells (not recorded which) from PBMCs. The receptors shown here come from a human donor in good health, serving as a control.

This clonotype has just a few counts. The chain employs TRBV11-2 and TRBJ1-1; D might be TRBD1 (6 bases). Germline V lookup: CDR1 SGHAT, CDR2 FQNNGV. This CDR3 region has 16 residues. Trimming cost V 5 bases and J 3 bases, with 19 bases left between them. The CDR3: CASSGGTRAGYTEAFF. DNA of the CDR3: TGTGCCAGCAGCGGGGGGACAAGGGCGGGGTACACTGAAGCTTTCTTT.

Points on this clonotype: A read error may be the cause here, since a much bigger clone is one base away. This chain joins TRBV24-1 and TRBJ1-2, with TRBD1 identical over 7 bases. CDR1 and CDR2 (germline): KGHDR, SFDVKD. CDR3 length: 14 residues. The junction had 9 bases not matched to a gene; V was cut back by 6 bases and J by 6 bases. The chain's CDR3 is CATSLRTGLHGYTF. The CDR3 nucleotides read TGTGCCACCAGTTTACGGACAGGCCTGCATGGCTACACCTTC.

This clonotype was observed once. This chain uses TRBV19 with TRBJ2-1; 13 bases fit TRBD2. After removal of 3 bases from V and 7 bases from J, the junction contained 3 bases not matched to a gene. The CDR3 has 15 amino acids. Per germline, CDR1 LNHDA and CDR2 SQIVND (reference sequence). The CDR3 DNA reads as TGTGCCAGTAGTATCGGGACTAGCGGGAAGAATGAGCAGTTCTTC. It is translated as CASSIGTSGKNEQFF.

This clonotype was counted many times. The V and J genes are TRBV15 and TRBJ1-2; D unresolved. The CDR3 totals 16 residues. CDR1 is LNHNV and CDR2 is YYDKDF in the germline V gene (reference sequence). Trimming removed 2 bases from V and 4 bases from J, with 17 bases in between. The CDR3 DNA follows: TGTGCCACCAGCAGAATGGTGGTTACAGAGTCCTATGGCTACACCTTC. It encodes CATSRMVVTESYGYTF. Using reference TRBV15 and TRBJ1-2 for the parts outside the CDR3, the full variable domain is DAMVIQNPRYQVTQFGKPVTLSCSQTLNHNVMYWYQQKSSQAPKLLFHYYDKDFNNEADTPDNFQSRRPNTSFCFLDIRSPGLGDTAMYLCATSRMVVTESYGYTFGSGTRLTVV.

This chain connects TRBV12-3 or TRBV12-4 to TRBJ2-7; 13 bases match TRBD2. CDR3 size: 14 residues. J was trimmed by 2 bases and V by 6 bases; bases with no gene match: 1. CDR3 in amino acids: CASRLAGGTYEQYF. The DNA for the CDR3 is TGTGCCAGCAGACTAGCGGGAGGGACCTACGAGCAGTACTTC.